This T cell receptor (beta chain) was sequenced during a study of T cell changes during pregnancy in multiple sclerosis. The CDR3 loop spans 12 amino acids. Germline loops: CDR1 SQVTM, CDR2 ANQGSEA. Between the trimmed V and J ends, which lost 3 bases and 7 bases, there was a span of 10 bases. TCRdb's copy holds only in-frame clones and misses some; the assay was immunoSEQ multiplex PCR. The sample has tens of thousands of clones; 85% to 95% are singletons. The source was peripheral blood, collected in the third trimester of pregnancy. This TCR was sampled from a female donor in good health, enrolled as a control in a pregnancy study. V and J are TRBV29-1 and TRBJ2-1; D is possibly TRBD1 (5 bases). The DNA of the CDR3 is TGCAGCGTTGAGATGCGGACAAATGAGCAGTTCTTC. Amino acids: CSVEMRTNEQFF.